This T cell receptor (beta chain) was obtained from a study of beta chain features in type 1 diabetes. General study points: VDJ junctions from type 1 diabetes patients carried fewer insertions and larger deletions. Shortening that was moderate but significant affected the TCRB CDR3s of Type 1 diabetes patients in all four CD4+ subsets. Overrepresentation of cells with high TCR expression could result from cDNA sequencing.

Looked up from germline, CDR1 is SEHNR and CDR2 is FQNEAQ (reference sequence). CDR3 length equals 12 residues. Deletions cut 2 bases from V and 9 bases from J, with 8 bases between. It was via CD45RO/CCR7/CD25/CD127/CD95/CD27 that CD4+ naive, central memory, regulatory and stem cell-like memory cells were sorted. This clone was observed a few times. As yet, its antigen is unknown. The entirety of the isolated RNA underwent reverse transcription, so expressed TCRB transcripts were sequenced. About 4 million reads was the average for naive, central memory and regulatory T cell samples. Clones were read by immunoSEQ multiplex PCR, and TCRdb kept only the in-frame ones, dropping some. The sample carries about 390,000 clones, over 8.5% recorded once.

Input material: central memory CD4+ T cells from blood. The V and J genes are TRBV7-9 and TRBJ2-1; D is undetermined. The sequence was obtained from a man aged 30 to 45 with type 1 diabetes. CDR3 protein: CASSLISFEQFF. CDR3 nucleotides: TGTGCCAGCAGCTTAATAAGCTTTGAGCAGTTCTTC.